This T cell receptor beta chain was recorded in a study of shared clonotypes between healthy human individuals. Overall study findings and caveats: Sampling covered nothing but blood. Tissue TCR repertoires likely differ from those found in blood. Rarefaction indicated that sorted-subset sequencing remained incomplete although depth was large.

The input for sorted-subset replicate PCRs was about 0.2 ug DNA, some 30,000 T cell genomes. Repertoires were generated with immunoSEQ multiplex PCR, while TCRdb's copy carries only in-frame clones and drops some. In the table there are 2 million to 3 million clones, over 85% of which are singletons. CDR1 is GTSNPN and CDR2 is SVGIG in the germline V gene (reference sequence). V lost 3 bases and J lost 7, with 12 bases in between. The CDR3 extends over 12 amino acids. Donation came from healthy HIV-negative adults that had no recent acute infections or vaccinations. This clone was picked up a small number of times. Its target is unknown.

Input material: naive CD4+ T cells from PBMCs. Subset specified: CD45RA+ positively selected. The source is a man aged 18 to 30 in good health. Some clones in this sample may be carry-over from other donors' samples. This chain joins TRBV30 and TRBJ1-2, with D unclear. The CDR3 loop reads CAWSHGLGGYTF. The CDR3, as DNA: TGTGCCTGGAGCCACGGGTTGGGTGGCTACACCTTC. The full variable domain, rest sourced from reference TRBV30 and TRBJ1-2, is SQTIHQWPATLVQPVGSPLSLECTVEGTSNPNLYWYRQAAGRGLQLLFYSVGIGQISSEVPQNLSASRPQDRQFILSSKKLLLSDSGFYLCAWSHGLGGYTFGSGTRLTVV.